This T cell receptor beta chain was sequenced during a study of blood T cell repertoires in COVID-19. Looking at the study overall: Both acute and convalescent COVID-19 samples were obtained from the United States, Italy and Spain. T cells, B-cell-depleted T cells, or PBMCs supplied cDNA or gDNA.

Unmatched junction bases numbered 11, after V lost 0 bases and J lost 1 base. The CDR3 length is 18 residues. Germline V CDR1 and CDR2: SGHAT, FQNNGV. Per the authors' pipeline: Cell counts per sample came from amplifying reference gene primers. Produced via immunoSEQ multiplex PCR; TCRdb's table is partial and in-frame only. For V, J and clone size, that table is used; D and trimming come from the DNA. The sample has roughly 150,000 clones, 83% seen once. The sequence was collected from a woman older than 75 with acute or convalescent COVID-19. Sequencing input: peripheral blood. The chain carries TRBV11-2 and TRBJ1-2; 7 bases map to TRBD1. CDR3 protein: CASSLEKGAADFNYGYTF. The CDR3 coding sequence is TGTGCCAGCAGCTTAGAGAAGGGGGCGGCCGACTTTAACTATGGCTACACCTTC.